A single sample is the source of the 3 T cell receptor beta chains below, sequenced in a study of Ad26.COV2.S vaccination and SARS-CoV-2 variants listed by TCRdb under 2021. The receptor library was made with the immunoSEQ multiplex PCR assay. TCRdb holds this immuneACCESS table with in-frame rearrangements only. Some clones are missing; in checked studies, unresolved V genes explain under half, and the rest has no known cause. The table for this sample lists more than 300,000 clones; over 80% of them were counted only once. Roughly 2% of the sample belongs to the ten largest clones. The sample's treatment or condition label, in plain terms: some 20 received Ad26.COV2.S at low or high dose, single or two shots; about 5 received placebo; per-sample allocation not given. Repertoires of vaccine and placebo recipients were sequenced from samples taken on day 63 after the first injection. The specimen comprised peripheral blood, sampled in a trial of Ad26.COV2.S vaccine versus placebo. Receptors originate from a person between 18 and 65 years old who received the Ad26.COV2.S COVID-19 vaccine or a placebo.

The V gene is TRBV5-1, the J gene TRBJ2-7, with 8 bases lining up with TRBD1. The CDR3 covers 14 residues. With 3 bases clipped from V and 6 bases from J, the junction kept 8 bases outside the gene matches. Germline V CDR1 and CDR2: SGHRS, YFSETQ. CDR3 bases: TGCGCCAGCAGCTCGGACAGGGCAATGGGCGAGCAGTACTTC. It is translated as CASSSDRAMGEQYF.

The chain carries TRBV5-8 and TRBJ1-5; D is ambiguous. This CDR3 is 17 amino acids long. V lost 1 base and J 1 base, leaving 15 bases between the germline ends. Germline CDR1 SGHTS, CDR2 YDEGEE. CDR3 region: CASSLYDGTVSNQPQHF. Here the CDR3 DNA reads TGTGCCAGCAGCTTGTATGACGGCACCGTAAGCAATCAGCCCCAGCATTTT. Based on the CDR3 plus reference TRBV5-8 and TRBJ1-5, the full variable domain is EAGVTQSPTHLIKTRGQQATLRCSPISGHTSVYWYQQALGLGLQFLLWYDEGEERNRGNFPPRFSGRQFPNYSSELNVNALELEDSALYLCASSLYDGTVSNQPQHFGDGTRLSIL.

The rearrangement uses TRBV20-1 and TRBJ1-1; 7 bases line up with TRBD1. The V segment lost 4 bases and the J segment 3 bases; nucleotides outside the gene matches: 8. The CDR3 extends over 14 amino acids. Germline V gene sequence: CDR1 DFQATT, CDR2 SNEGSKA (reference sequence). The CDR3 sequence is CSANEQGRYTEAFF. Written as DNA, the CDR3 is TGCAGTGCTAATGAACAGGGGAGATACACTGAAGCTTTCTTT.